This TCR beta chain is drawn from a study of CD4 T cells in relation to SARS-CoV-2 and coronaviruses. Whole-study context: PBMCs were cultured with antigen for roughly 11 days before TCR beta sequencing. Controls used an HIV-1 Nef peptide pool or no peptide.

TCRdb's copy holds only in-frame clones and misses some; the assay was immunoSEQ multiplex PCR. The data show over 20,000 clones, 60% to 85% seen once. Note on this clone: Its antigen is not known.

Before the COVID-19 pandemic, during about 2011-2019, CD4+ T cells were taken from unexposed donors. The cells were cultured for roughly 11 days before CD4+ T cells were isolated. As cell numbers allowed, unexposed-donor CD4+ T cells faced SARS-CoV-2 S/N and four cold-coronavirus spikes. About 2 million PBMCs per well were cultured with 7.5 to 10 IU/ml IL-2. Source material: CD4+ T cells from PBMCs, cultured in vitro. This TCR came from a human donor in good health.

CDR3 DNA sequence: TGTGCCAGCAGCTTGGTGGGACAGGGCGCTTCGGAGACCCAGTACTTC. It codes for CASSLVGQGASETQYF. The chain is built from TRBV7-2 and TRBJ2-5, with 9 bases aligning to TRBD1. J lost 5 bases, V lost 3 bases, and 10 bases had no gene match. The CDR3 runs 16 residues. CDR1 SGHTA and CDR2 FQGNSA come from the germline V gene.